This entry lists 7 T cell receptor beta chains sequenced from one sample in a study of blood T cell repertoires in COVID-19. The assay was immunoSEQ multiplex PCR, and TCRdb's table has in-frame clones only and misses some. The table shows some 450,000 clones, with 70% to 90% occurring only once. The source material was peripheral blood. Every receptor here comes from a man younger than 35 with COVID-19, enrolled during active disease.

This chain connects TRBV30 to TRBJ2-3; TRBD2 is a possible D gene (5 bases). This CDR3 is built from 13 residues. Germline CDR1 is GTSNPN and CDR2 is SVGIG (reference sequence). The germline V and J ends were trimmed by 4 bases and 2 bases, with 10 bases remaining between them. CDR3 nucleotide sequence: TGTGCCTGGACTAGCTCAAACACAGATACGCAGTATTTT. This translates into CAWTSSNTDTQYF.

This sequence joins TRBV12-3 or TRBV12-4 and TRBJ2-3, with D uncertain. Trimming took 5 bases from V and 5 from J, leaving 8 bases between them. CDR3 length: 12 residues. CDR3 loop: CASSLRVDTQYF. As DNA, the CDR3 is TGTGCCAGCAGTCTCCGTGTAGATACGCAGTATTTT.

V gene TRBV2 combines with J gene TRBJ2-7, with 10 bases identical to TRBD1. CDR3 length equals 15 residues. Trimming took 5 bases from V and 6 from J; bases not matched to a gene: 10. Germline CDR1 is SNHLY and CDR2 is FYNNEI. In nucleotides, the CDR3 is TGTGCCAGCAGTAACACCGGGACAGGGGTTGGCGAGCAGTACTTC. Translation: CASSNTGTGVGEQYF.

The rearrangement uses TRBV30 and TRBJ1-2, with D possibly being TRBD1 (5 bases). Germline CDR1 GTSNPN, CDR2 SVGIG (reference sequence). Trimming stripped 3 bases from V and 0 bases from J, with 14 bases between. This CDR3 has 15 residues. CDR3 region: CAWREGDRANYGYTF. The CDR3 DNA is TGTGCCTGGAGGGAGGGAGACAGAGCTAACTATGGCTACACCTTC.

This clone has a single count. The chain uses TRBV5-1 and TRBJ2-1; 12 bases fit TRBD2. The CDR3 has 15 residues. J lost 8 bases, V lost 4 bases, and 7 bases had no gene match. Germline V gene lookup returns CDR1 SGHRS and CDR2 YFSETQ. CDR3 DNA: TGCGCCAGCAGCCCGGGGACTAGCGGGCTAGATGAGCAGTTCTTC. Translating it yields CASSPGTSGLDEQFF.

V gene TRBV10-3 combines with J gene TRBJ2-7; 12 nucleotides line up with TRBD2. CDR1 is ENHRY, CDR2 SYGVKD, per germline. V dropped 0 bases and J dropped 3; count of bases not matched to a gene: 9. The CDR3 has 18 residues. The chain's CDR3 is CAISESRLAGVGGYEQYF. In DNA, the CDR3 is TGTGCCATCAGTGAGTCTCGACTAGCGGGAGTCGGGGGCTACGAGCAGTACTTC.

The V gene is TRBV7-9, the J gene TRBJ2-5, with 8 positions matching TRBD2. The germline V gene has CDR1 SEHNR and CDR2 FQNEAQ (reference sequence). V lost 2 bases to trimming and J lost 2 bases; unmatched junction nucleotides: 4. The CDR3 loop spans 15 amino acids. CDR3 loop: CASSLSGGGQETQYF. The CDR3 coding sequence is TGTGCCAGCAGCTTAAGCGGGGGAGGACAAGAGACCCAGTACTTC.